The clone carrying this TCR beta chain appeared a few times. This specimen belongs to a study of molecular identifiers for immune sequencing clone quantification. This CDR3 has 14 amino acids. Trimming cost V 0 bases and J 0 bases, with 9 bases left between them. The V gene's germline CDR1 is SQVTM and CDR2 ANQGSEA. TCRdb re-called the PCR reads through MiXCR, storing one row per CDR3 protein. In the table there are under 600,000 distinct CDR3 sequences, roughly 25% of which are singletons. The TCR comes from a human donor in good health. Some libraries in this study had Jurkat cell RNA spiked in. Sequencing was done on a sample of naive CD8+ T cells from blood, with Jurkat cell RNA spiked in. Noted subset: FACS-sorted CD8+CD4-CCR7+CD45RA+ naive T cells. The V gene is TRBV29-1, the J gene TRBJ2-7; maybe TRBD2 (6 bases). The CDR3 sequence: CSVEDWGDSYEQYF. The CDR3 nucleotides read TGCAGCGTTGAAGATTGGGGGGACTCCTACGAGCAGTACTTC.